This TCR beta chain was obtained from a study of CD8 T cells in ankylosing spondylitis. The study's findings and limits: Roughly eight highly homologous variants made up a TCR beta motif that seemed to typify ankylosing spondylitis blood. Reactive arthritis synovial fluid and blood previously showed some of these motif variants. The authors reported significant enrichment of disease-linked clones in matched ankylosing spondylitis synovial fluid.

J was trimmed by 3 bases and V by 5 bases; bases with no gene match: 6. The CDR3 is 17 residues long. Germline V lookup: CDR1 SGHVS, CDR2 FQNEAQ. This clonotype was counted many times. Its specificity is unknown. TCRdb passed the 5' RACE reads through MiXCR, listing each CDR3 protein once. The sample includes about 240,000 distinct CDR3 sequences, 8% to 9.5% seen only once; the top ten take 6.8%. Material for sequencing was blood, either unsorted or a sorted T cell fraction (not recorded which). The chain is built from TRBV7-8 and TRBJ2-1, with TRBD2 identical over 14 bases. The origin of this receptor is a male donor with ankylosing spondylitis or in good health (not recorded which). The CDR3 bases are TGTGCCAGCAGCCCAGGACTAGCGGGAGGTCTCTACAATGAGCAGTTCTTC. Protein sequence: CASSPGLAGGLYNEQFF.